The 28 T cell receptor beta chains given below trace back to one sample, sequenced in a study of blood T cell repertoires in COVID-19. Profiling relied on immunoSEQ multiplex PCR, and the TCRdb table lists in-frame clones only, not all of them. Of more than 110,000 clones in the sample, 80% to 90% were seen once. The sample comprised peripheral blood. All receptors come from a woman older than 75 with acute or convalescent COVID-19.

The chain recombines TRBV2 with TRBJ2-3; 8 bases line up with TRBD2. Trimming cost V 10 bases and J 4 bases; bases outside gene matches: 7. The CDR3 extends over 13 amino acids. CDR1 SNHLY and CDR2 FYNNEI come from the germline V gene. CDR3 sequence: CATSAGGADTQYF. The CDR3 bases are TGTGCCACCTCGGCGGGGGGCGCAGATACGCAGTATTTT.

This clone was counted a few times. The rearrangement uses TRBV7-9 and TRBJ2-1; TRBD2 matches 13 bases. The V segment lost 7 bases and the J segment 2 bases; nucleotides outside the gene matches: 8. Germline CDR1 reads SEHNR; CDR2 reads FQNEAQ (reference sequence). The CDR3 extends over 17 amino acids. Written as DNA, the CDR3 is TGTGCCAGCACCGGGACTAGCGGGGCCACTACCTACAATGAGCAGTTCTTC. It specifies CASTGTSGATTYNEQFF.

The chain employs TRBV15 and TRBJ2-6, with D perhaps TRBD1 (5 bases). Germline values: CDR1 LNHNV, CDR2 YYDKDF (reference sequence). This CDR3 comprises 16 residues. V gave up 1 base and J gave up 4 bases, with 11 bases separating them. The CDR3 bases are TGTGCCACCAGCAGAGTCTGGGGCGCCGGGGCCAACGTCCTGACTTTC. Translated, it gives CATSRVWGAGANVLTF.

This clone has a handful of counts. This chain uses TRBV19 with TRBJ2-2; 9 positions agree with TRBD1. Germline loops: CDR1 LNHDA, CDR2 SQIVND (reference sequence). The CDR3 is 15 residues long. Trimming removed 5 bases from V and 8 bases from J; junction bases left unmatched: 9. This chain's CDR3 is CASSSGTGKSGELFF. The CDR3 nucleotides are TGTGCCAGTAGTTCCGGGACAGGGAAGTCTGGGGAGCTGTTTTTT.

V usage is TRBV18 and J usage is TRBJ1-4; D uncertain. CDR3 length: 14 amino acids. Trimming removed 4 bases at V and 0 bases at J, with 6 bases between. Germline assignment: CDR1 KGHSH and CDR2 LQKENI. The CDR3 region is CASSRAATNEKLFF. DNA for the CDR3: TGTGCCAGCTCACGGGCAGCAACTAATGAAAAACTGTTTTTT.

The rearrangement links TRBV6-5 to TRBJ1-5, with TRBD1 as a possible D gene (6 bases). CDR1 is MNHEY, CDR2 SVGAGI, per germline. V shed 7 bases and J shed 3 bases, with 13 bases lying between them. The CDR3 has 14 residues. In DNA, the CDR3 is TGTGCCAGCAAATCGGACAGAAACAATCAGCCCCAGCATTTT. Its translation is CASKSDRNNQPQHF.

The chain recombines TRBV19 with TRBJ1-4, with 8 bases aligning to TRBD1. V was clipped by 5 bases and J by 5 bases; unmatched bases: 10. Germline V lookup: CDR1 LNHDA, CDR2 SQIVND (reference sequence). The CDR3 has 16 amino acids. CDR3 coding DNA: TGTGCCAGTAGTCCCCGACAGGGGCGAGGGAATGAAAAACTGTTTTTT. It encodes CASSPRQGRGNEKLFF. The variable domain in full, completed from reference TRBV19 and TRBJ1-4, reads DGGITQSPKYLFRKEGQNVTLSCEQNLNHDAMYWYRQDPGQGLRLIYYSQIVNDFQKGDIAEGYSVSREKKESFPLTVTSAQKNPTAFYLCASSPRQGRGNEKLFFGSGTQLSVL.

The chain couples TRBV19 to TRBJ1-2, with 7 bases that match TRBD1. V was pared by 3 bases and J by 11 bases, with 6 bases of the junction left unmatched. CDR3 length: 12 residues. Germline V lookup: CDR1 LNHDA, CDR2 SQIVND (reference sequence). The CDR3 DNA is TGTGCCAGTAGTATCCCAAGCAGGGGGTACACCTTC. This sequence encodes CASSIPSRGYTF. Together with reference TRBV19 and TRBJ1-2, the CDR3 gives the full variable domain: DGGITQSPKYLFRKEGQNVTLSCEQNLNHDAMYWYRQDPGQGLRLIYYSQIVNDFQKGDIAEGYSVSREKKESFPLTVTSAQKNPTAFYLCASSIPSRGYTFGSGTRLTVV.

The chain is built from TRBV4-1 and TRBJ1-4, with 8 bases aligning to TRBD1. The CDR3 totals 17 residues. Germline CDR1 and CDR2: MGHRA and YSYEKL. V was pared by 6 bases and J by 7 bases, with 16 bases of the junction left unmatched. The CDR3 DNA sequence: TGCGCCAGCAGTACCGGGACAGGTATTAGGGTACTTGAAAAACTGTTTTTT. Translating gives CASSTGTGIRVLEKLFF.

The gene calls are TRBV5-4 and TRBJ1-6; a possible D gene is TRBD1 (5 bases). This CDR3 is 17 amino acids long. Germline V lookup: CDR1 SGHNT, CDR2 YYREEE (reference sequence). V dropped 3 bases and J dropped 0 bases, with 13 bases sitting between them. The CDR3 sequence: CASSSNRRASYNSPLHF. The CDR3 bases are TGTGCCAGCAGCTCGAACAGGAGGGCCTCCTATAATTCACCCCTCCACTTT.

The rearrangement uses TRBV15 and TRBJ1-5; D ambiguous. CDR1 and CDR2 from the germline V gene are LNHNV and YYDKDF (reference sequence). The length of the CDR3 is 12 residues. Trimming cost V 0 bases and J 11 bases, with 8 bases left between them. In DNA form, the CDR3 reads TGTGCCACCAGCAGAGACTCAACGGCCCAGCATTTT. This translates into CATSRDSTAQHF.

V and J are TRBV18 and TRBJ2-7; 10 nucleotides match TRBD1. Germline V lookup: CDR1 KGHSH, CDR2 LQKENI. Trimming removed 3 bases from V and 8 bases from J; junction bases left unmatched: 7. The CDR3 consists of 14 residues. CDR3 amino acids: CASSPTGGGEKQYF. The CDR3 nucleotides are TGTGCCAGCTCACCGACAGGGGGCGGTGAGAAGCAGTACTTC.

The CDR3 DNA reads TGTGCCACCAGCAGAGATGGTCAGGGTGATCAGCCCCAGCATTTT. It translates to CATSRDGQGDQPQHF. The V gene is TRBV15, the J gene TRBJ1-5; D is possibly TRBD1 (5 bases). Germline V gene data show CDR1 as LNHNV and CDR2 as YYDKDF (reference sequence). V lost 0 bases and J 5 bases, leaving 11 bases between the germline ends. This CDR3 has 15 residues.

For the CDR3, the DNA is TGTGCCAGTAGTATGTACAGTAGCAATCAGCCCCAGCATTTT. Translated: CASSMYSSNQPQHF. The chain recombines TRBV19 with TRBJ1-5; D remains ambiguous. The CDR3 length is 14 residues. Germline V gene data show CDR1 as LNHDA and CDR2 as SQIVND (reference sequence). The V and J ends lost 3 bases and 0 bases respectively, with 6 bases between them.

This clone has only a few counts. This chain uses TRBV7-3 with TRBJ2-1; 9 nucleotides agree with TRBD1. The CDR3 is 12 residues long. The germline gives CDR1 SGHTA, CDR2 FQGTGA. The J segment lost 10 bases and the V segment lost 5 bases, leaving 3 bases of the junction unmatched. The CDR3 DNA is TGTGCCAGCAGCCTCACAGGGGGCGAGCAGTTCTTC. Translated: CASSLTGGEQFF.

The chain joins TRBV2 to TRBJ1-1; maybe TRBD1 (5 bases). The length of the CDR3 is 13 residues. V dropped 2 bases and J dropped 7 bases, with 11 bases sitting between them. Germline values: CDR1 SNHLY, CDR2 FYNNEI. CDR3 protein: CASSEWGLGEAFF. The CDR3 DNA reads as TGTGCCAGCAGTGAATGGGGCTTGGGTGAAGCTTTCTTT.

V gene TRBV2 combines with J gene TRBJ2-1; D not resolved. The ends were cut back, 4 bases at V and 5 bases at J, with 12 bases in the middle. CDR3 length: 14 amino acids. CDR1 SNHLY and CDR2 FYNNEI come from the germline V gene. The CDR3 loop is CASSAYAIDNEQFF. The CDR3 DNA is TGTGCCAGCAGTGCTTACGCCATAGACAATGAGCAGTTCTTC. The entire variable domain, with the rest obtained from reference TRBV2 and TRBJ2-1, is as follows: EPEVTQTPSHQVTQMGQEVILRCVPISNHLYFYWYRQILGQKVEFLVSFYNNEISEKSEIFDDQFSVERPDGSNFTLKIRSTKLEDSAMYFCASSAYAIDNEQFFGPGTRLTVL.

The chain carries TRBV6-1 and TRBJ2-7; TRBD1 matches at 9 bases. The CDR3 contains 15 residues. The J segment lost 3 bases and the V segment lost 7 bases, leaving 10 bases of the junction unmatched. Germline assignment: CDR1 MNHNS and CDR2 SASEGT. In DNA form, the CDR3 reads TGTGCCAGCATGTATCAGGGGACAGGGAACTACGAGCAGTACTTC. It specifies CASMYQGTGNYEQYF.

This clone was seen a single time. CDR3 protein: CASTRVAMNTEAFF. In DNA, the CDR3 is TGTGCCAGCACCCGTGTAGCCATGAACACTGAAGCTTTCTTT. The chain employs TRBV6-1 and TRBJ1-1; no reliable D call. The CDR3 spans 14 residues. Trimming cost V 7 bases and J 0 bases, with 12 bases left between them. Germline-derived CDR1 and CDR2 are MNHNS and SASEGT.

The V and J genes are TRBV3-1 (or the pseudogene TRBV3-2) and TRBJ2-3, with 10 bases matching TRBD2. The CDR3 loop spans 15 amino acids. After removal of 2 bases from V and 4 bases from J, the junction contained 3 bases not matched to a gene. Looked up from germline, CDR1 is LGHDT and CDR2 is YNNKEL (reference sequence). For the CDR3, the DNA is TGTGCCAGCAGCCAAACTGGGACTAGCGCAGATACGCAGTATTTT. This translates into CASSQTGTSADTQYF.

CDR3 in amino acids: CASSQTGAGNQPQHF. CDR3 sequence (DNA): TGCGCCAGCAGCCAGACAGGGGCGGGCAATCAGCCCCAGCATTTT. This rearrangement joins TRBV5-1 to TRBJ1-5, with 8 bases that match TRBD1. J lost 2 bases, V lost 4 bases, and 5 bases had no gene match. CDR3 length: 15 residues. Germline values: CDR1 SGHRS, CDR2 YFSETQ. The full variable domain, completed using reference TRBV5-1 and TRBJ1-5, is KAGVTQTPRYLIKTRGQQVTLSCSPISGHRSVSWYQQTPGQGLQFLFEYFSETQRNKGNFPGRFSGRQFSNSRSEMNVSTLELGDSALYLCASSQTGAGNQPQHFGDGTRLSIL.

This chain links TRBV5-1 with TRBJ1-2, with 7 positions matching TRBD1. Germline assignment: CDR1 SGHRS and CDR2 YFSETQ. Losses at the gene ends were 0 bases for V and 4 bases for J; bases not matched to a gene: 3. There are 14 residues in the CDR3. The CDR3 here is CASSLEGQIYGYTF. In DNA form, the CDR3 reads TGCGCCAGCAGCTTGGAGGGACAGATCTATGGCTACACCTTC.

This chain connects TRBV3-1 (or the pseudogene TRBV3-2) to TRBJ1-4; D is possibly TRBD1 (6 bases). From germline, CDR1 is LGHDT and CDR2 YNNKEL (reference sequence). V shed 3 bases and J shed 3 bases, with 14 bases lying between them. This CDR3 has 16 residues. In nucleotides, the CDR3 is TGTGCCAGCAGCCATCCGGCGGGGGCGGCTAATGAAAAACTGTTTTTT. Its translation: CASSHPAGAANEKLFF.

This clone turned up a few times. This chain connects TRBV7-2 to TRBJ1-2; 7 bases fit TRBD1. Per the germline V gene, CDR1 is SGHTA and CDR2 is FQGNSA. The CDR3 runs 14 residues. With 3 bases clipped from V and 3 bases from J, the junction kept 4 bases outside the gene matches. This CDR3 reads CASSFQGVDYGYTF. The CDR3 nucleotides read TGTGCCAGCAGCTTCCAGGGGGTAGACTATGGCTACACCTTC.

This chain joins TRBV6-1 and TRBJ2-7, with 9 bases that match TRBD1. The CDR3 loop spans 15 amino acids. Germline loops: CDR1 MNHNS, CDR2 SASEGT. V lost 0 bases and J lost 4; bases outside the gene matches: 4. Written as DNA, the CDR3 is TGTGCCAGCAGTGAAGCGGGGACAGGGTTTTACGAGCAGTACTTC. Amino acid sequence: CASSEAGTGFYEQYF.

The chain uses TRBV3-1 (or the pseudogene TRBV3-2) and TRBJ1-3; D perhaps matches TRBD1 (5 bases). The CDR3 sequence is 14 residues long. V was pared by 5 bases and J by 3 bases, with 11 bases between. CDR1 is LGHDT and CDR2 is YNNKEL in the germline V gene (reference sequence). CDR3 amino acids: CASSKAGDGNTIYF. The CDR3, as DNA: TGTGCCAGCAGCAAGGCGGGGGATGGAAACACCATATATTTT.

The chain recombines TRBV2 with TRBJ2-2; D is possibly TRBD2 (7 bases). Trimming took off 5 bases at V and 7 bases at J, with 11 bases between the two ends. The length of the CDR3 is 13 residues. The germline V gene has CDR1 SNHLY and CDR2 FYNNEI. DNA of the CDR3: TGTGCCAGCAGTAGGGGGGGAATCGGGGAGCTGTTTTTT. Encoded protein: CASSRGGIGELFF.

The rearrangement uses TRBV5-4 and TRBJ2-7; maybe TRBD2 (7 bases). Looked up from germline, CDR1 is SGHNT and CDR2 is YYREEE (reference sequence). This CDR3 has 16 amino acids. Trimming took 4 bases from V and 0 from J, leaving 17 bases between them. Written as DNA, the CDR3 is TGTGCCAGCAGCCCAAAGGGGCGGGGGCTCTCCTACGAGCAGTACTTC. This codes for CASSPKGRGLSYEQYF.